Below are 31 T cell receptor beta chains sequenced from a single sample in a study of resident and recirculating memory T cells in vitiligo. Method: immunoSEQ multiplex PCR; TCRdb's copy keeps in-frame clones and lacks some. The top ten hold about 5% of the sample, which has 70,000 to 95,000 clones, roughly 94% seen once. The specimen was blood. These receptors were collected from a male donor with vitiligo.

This chain joins TRBV18 and TRBJ2-7; 11 bases match TRBD2. Per the germline V gene, CDR1 is KGHSH and CDR2 is LQKENI. With V trimmed by 6 bases and J by 2 bases, 6 bases remained unmatched. CDR3 size: 15 residues. The CDR3 is CASSLGTSGAYEQYF. DNA for the CDR3: TGTGCCAGCTCCCTCGGGACTAGCGGAGCCTACGAGCAGTACTTC. Looking up the rest from reference TRBV18 and TRBJ2-7 gives the full variable domain: NAGVMQNPRHLVRRRGQEARLRCSPMKGHSHVYWYRQLPEEGLKFMVYLQKENIIDESGMPKERFSAEFPKEGPSILRIQQVVRGDSAAYFCASSLGTSGAYEQYFGPGTRLTVT.

The chain recombines TRBV2 with TRBJ2-7, with 8 nucleotides matching TRBD1. Germline CDR1 SNHLY, CDR2 FYNNEI. The CDR3 spans 15 residues. V shed 7 bases, J shed 0 bases, and the junction held 8 bases outside the gene matches. The CDR3 loop is CASTDTGGPSYEQYF. CDR3 sequence (DNA): TGTGCCAGCACCGATACAGGGGGTCCCTCCTACGAGCAGTACTTC.

The rearrangement uses TRBV7-8 and TRBJ2-2, with TRBD2 matching 14 bases. Unmatched junction bases numbered 15, after V lost 5 bases and J lost 7 bases. The CDR3 runs 19 residues. The V gene's germline CDR1 is SGHVS and CDR2 FQNEAQ. The CDR3, as DNA: TGTGCCAGCAGCAACGGCCGGGGACTAGCGGGAGTTTCCCACGGGGAGCTGTTTTTT. Encoded protein: CASSNGRGLAGVSHGELFF.

V is TRBV21-1 and J is TRBJ2-1; the table's D call of TRBD1 was not tested on the DNA. TRBV21-1 is designated a pseudogene. The CDR3 consists of 21 residues. CDR3 DNA: TGTGCCAGCAGCAAAGATTTTGGCCCTCCCAGGGGGCAAATCGTGTACAATGAGCAGTTCTTC. Residues: CASSKDFGPPRGQIVYNEQFF.

The chain joins TRBV28 to TRBJ1-4, with TRBD1 identical over 7 bases. This CDR3 spans 17 amino acids. CDR1 MDHEN and CDR2 SYDVKM come from the germline V gene. Germline trimming cut 2 bases from V and 3 bases from J; bases unmatched to any gene: 9. The CDR3 loop reads CASSLVSWGQPNEKLFF. Here the CDR3 DNA reads TGTGCCAGCAGTTTAGTTTCGTGGGGACAGCCTAATGAAAAACTGTTTTTT.

This sequence joins TRBV7-2 and TRBJ1-1; D is uncertain. The germline gives CDR1 SGHTA, CDR2 FQGNSA. The length of the CDR3 is 14 residues. Trimming shortened V by 3 bases and J by 0 bases, and 8 bases separated the two germline ends. CDR3 region: CASSFSAVNTEAFF. CDR3 nucleotides: TGTGCCAGCAGCTTCTCGGCGGTGAACACTGAAGCTTTCTTT.

The V and J genes are TRBV19 and TRBJ2-1; TRBD2 aligns across 8 bases. The V gene end was trimmed by 3 bases and the J gene end by 7 bases; junction bases not matched to a gene: 5. The length of the CDR3 is 14 residues. In germline, CDR1 is LNHDA, CDR2 SQIVND (reference sequence). The CDR3 protein is CASSILAGVNEQFF. The CDR3 DNA is TGTGCCAGTAGTATCCTAGCGGGTGTGAATGAGCAGTTCTTC. Full variable domain (missing parts from reference TRBV19 and TRBJ2-1): DGGITQSPKYLFRKEGQNVTLSCEQNLNHDAMYWYRQDPGQGLRLIYYSQIVNDFQKGDIAEGYSVSREKKESFPLTVTSAQKNPTAFYLCASSILAGVNEQFFGPGTRLTVL.

The gene calls are TRBV5-1 and TRBJ2-5; 8 bases match TRBD2. This CDR3 spans 14 amino acids. V was clipped by 4 bases and J by 6 bases; unmatched bases: 8. In germline, CDR1 is SGHRS, CDR2 YFSETQ. The CDR3 is CASSPAGVSKTQYF. The DNA for the CDR3 is TGCGCCAGCAGCCCAGCGGGAGTTTCGAAGACCCAGTACTTC.

The CDR3 here is CASSGGRGNYGYTF. In DNA, the CDR3 is TGTGCCAGCAGTGGTGGCAGGGGGAATTATGGCTACACCTTC. The chain combines TRBV2 with TRBJ1-2; 7 nucleotides line up with TRBD1. V trimming: 4 bases; J trimming: 5 bases; junction bases outside the gene matches: 7. Per the germline V gene, CDR1 is SNHLY and CDR2 is FYNNEI. The CDR3 has 14 residues.

The V call is TRBV19, the J call TRBJ2-7; 10 nucleotides match TRBD2. The CDR3 is made up of 15 amino acids. The germline CDR1 and CDR2 sequences are LNHDA and SQIVND (reference sequence). Trimming cost V 5 bases and J 0 bases; bases outside gene matches: 4. The chain's CDR3 is CASSALAGSSYEQYF. In DNA, the CDR3 is TGTGCCAGTAGTGCACTAGCGGGAAGCTCCTACGAGCAGTACTTC.

V and J are TRBV7-8 and TRBJ2-7; D uncertain. CDR1 and CDR2 from the germline V gene are SGHVS and FQNEAQ. CDR3 size: 13 residues. The ends were cut back, 4 bases at V and 3 bases at J, with 10 bases in the middle. CDR3 nucleotide sequence: TGTGCCAGCAGCTACGACAAGTTCTACGAGCAGTACTTC. Translation: CASSYDKFYEQYF.

The rearrangement links TRBV19 to TRBJ2-1; 11 positions match TRBD2. Germline V gives CDR1 LNHDA, CDR2 SQIVND (reference sequence). The CDR3 consists of 17 residues. The junction had 10 bases not matched to a gene; V was cut back by 1 base and J by 8 bases. CDR3: CASSIGSLAGGTHEQFF. The DNA for the CDR3 is TGTGCCAGTAGTATAGGCTCCCTAGCGGGAGGAACTCATGAGCAGTTCTTC.

The rearrangement links TRBV6-5 to TRBJ2-7; TRBD2 matches 10 bases. The CDR3 is made up of 15 amino acids. Germline values: CDR1 MNHEY, CDR2 SVGAGI. The V segment lost 4 bases and the J segment 3 bases; nucleotides outside the gene matches: 6. CDR3 bases: TGTGCCAGCAGTTCTCTAGCGGGGGTTTTCTACGAGCAGTACTTC. Amino acids: CASSSLAGVFYEQYF.

The chain has TRBV6-5 and TRBJ1-3, with TRBD1 matching 8 bases. The CDR3 totals 15 residues. V shed 5 bases, J shed 4 bases, and the junction held 7 bases outside the gene matches. CDR1 is MNHEY and CDR2 is SVGAGI in the germline V gene. The CDR3 here is CASSHQGARGNTIYF. The DNA of the CDR3 is TGTGCCAGCAGTCACCAGGGGGCTAGGGGAAACACCATATATTTT.

The chain links TRBV4-3 to TRBJ2-3; TRBD2 agrees at 13 bases. Germline V gene data show CDR1 as LGHNA and CDR2 as YSLEER. V shed 3 bases and J 6 bases; nucleotides not matched to a gene: 12. This CDR3 has 18 residues. The CDR3 reads CASSHLGLAGEGSDTQYF. Written as DNA, the CDR3 is TGCGCCAGCAGCCACCTTGGACTAGCGGGAGAGGGTTCGGATACGCAGTATTTT.

The chain employs TRBV6-5 and TRBJ1-1, with a possible D match to TRBD1 (6 bases). The V gene's germline CDR1 is MNHEY and CDR2 SVGAGI. This CDR3 spans 15 amino acids. Trimming shortened V by 0 bases and J by 5 bases, and 13 bases separated the two germline ends. The DNA of the CDR3 is TGTGCCAGCAGTTACTCCAACAGGGTGGATACTGAAGCTTTCTTT. Translated: CASSYSNRVDTEAFF.

V gene TRBV5-1 combines with J gene TRBJ1-4, with no clear D. This CDR3 has 12 amino acids. Germline V gives CDR1 SGHRS, CDR2 YFSETQ. V lost 4 bases, J lost 7 bases, and 8 bases lay in between. In nucleotides, the CDR3 is TGCGCCAGCAGCCCTCGAGGTGAAAAACTGTTTTTT. The encoded protein is CASSPRGEKLFF. Full variable domain (missing parts from reference TRBV5-1 and TRBJ1-4): KAGVTQTPRYLIKTRGQQVTLSCSPISGHRSVSWYQQTPGQGLQFLFEYFSETQRNKGNFPGRFSGRQFSNSRSEMNVSTLELGDSALYLCASSPRGEKLFFGSGTQLSVL.

This clone has more than one count but fewer than ten. The CDR3 protein is CASSPIDGGWQPQHF. CDR3 DNA: TGTGCCAGCAGCCCCATCGACGGGGGTTGGCAGCCCCAGCATTTT. V usage is TRBV6-6 and J usage is TRBJ1-5, with D possibly matching TRBD1 (5 bases). Looked up from germline, CDR1 is MNHNY and CDR2 is SVGAGI (reference sequence). The CDR3 runs 15 residues. Between the trimmed V and J ends, which lost 6 bases and 7 bases, there was a span of 19 bases.

This chain connects TRBV27 to TRBJ2-7; 7 bases are shared with TRBD1. The CDR3 consists of 12 residues. Germline CDR1 MNHEY, CDR2 SMNVEV (reference sequence). Trimming at V came to 6 bases and at J to 3 bases, leaving 2 bases not matched to a gene. DNA for the CDR3: TGTGCCAGCAGCCGGACAGGCTACGAGCAGTACTTC. Translating gives CASSRTGYEQYF.

V is TRBV28 and J is TRBJ1-5; a weak D match, TRBD1 (6 bases). CDR1 and CDR2 from the germline V gene are MDHEN and SYDVKM. V dropped 4 bases and J dropped 3 bases, with 7 bases sitting between them. This CDR3 has 13 residues. The CDR3 DNA sequence: TGTGCCAGCAGTTGGACAGTCAATCAGCCCCAGCATTTT. It is translated as CASSWTVNQPQHF.

This sequence joins TRBV5-1 and TRBJ2-1; perhaps TRBD2 as D (6 bases). Looked up from germline, CDR1 is SGHRS and CDR2 is YFSETQ. The V and J ends lost 0 bases and 0 bases respectively, with 7 bases between them. CDR3 length equals 15 residues. The CDR3 sequence: CASSLVGGSYNEQFF. CDR3 coding DNA: TGCGCCAGCAGCTTGGTGGGGGGCTCCTACAATGAGCAGTTCTTC.

The gene calls are TRBV5-1 and TRBJ2-3, with 12 bases aligning to TRBD2. J lost 2 bases, V lost 3 bases, and 4 bases had no gene match. Germline V CDR1 and CDR2: SGHRS, YFSETQ. This CDR3 region has 16 residues. The CDR3 region is CASSSGLAGLTDTQYF. CDR3 coding DNA: TGCGCCAGCAGCTCGGGACTAGCGGGTCTCACAGATACGCAGTATTTT.

This sequence joins TRBV4-3 and TRBJ2-7, with 7 positions matching TRBD2. The CDR3 is made up of 16 amino acids. Germline CDR1 and CDR2: LGHNA and YSLEER. The junction had 10 bases not matched to a gene; V was cut back by 1 base and J by 4 bases. The CDR3 reads CASSQGASGGEYEQYF. The CDR3 nucleotides are TGCGCCAGCAGCCAAGGGGCTAGCGGAGGGGAGTACGAGCAGTACTTC.

The chain couples TRBV5-8 to TRBJ2-7, with D unresolved. The CDR3 has 12 amino acids. The V end was cut by 0 bases, the J end by 2 bases, with 3 bases between. Germline V gives CDR1 SGHTS, CDR2 YDEGEE. The CDR3, as DNA: TGTGCCAGCAGCTTGGCGGCCTACGAGCAGTACTTC. This gives the protein CASSLAAYEQYF.

The chain employs TRBV18 and TRBJ1-2; perhaps TRBD1 as D (5 bases). The CDR3 consists of 17 residues. V lost 6 bases and J lost 0, with 20 bases in between. The germline V gene encodes CDR1 KGHSH and CDR2 LQKENI. The CDR3 spells CASSPYADSHTNYGYTF. The DNA for the CDR3 is TGTGCCAGCTCGCCGTACGCTGACAGTCACACTAACTATGGCTACACCTTC.

This sequence joins TRBV4-3 and TRBJ1-3, with D hard to call. CDR1 LGHNA and CDR2 YSLEER come from the germline V gene. The CDR3 length is 13 residues. Trimming stripped 0 bases from V and 4 bases from J, with 4 bases between. The CDR3 is CASSQDLGNTIYF. CDR3 in DNA: TGCGCCAGCAGCCAAGATCTCGGAAACACCATATATTTT.

The gene calls are TRBV28 and TRBJ2-3; 7 bases align to TRBD2. Trimming removed 4 bases from V and 14 bases from J; junction bases left unmatched: 12. The germline V gene has CDR1 MDHEN and CDR2 SYDVKM. The CDR3 consists of 13 residues. CDR3 region: CASSSQLAHTRYF. The CDR3 DNA sequence: TGTGCCAGCAGTTCCCAACTAGCGCACACTCGGTATTTT. The variable domain in full, completed from reference TRBV28 and TRBJ2-3, reads DVKVTQSSRYLVKRTGEKVFLECVQDMDHENMFWYRQDPGLGLRLIYFSYDVKMKEKGDIPEGYSVSREKKERFSLILESASTNQTSMYLCASSSQLAHTRYFGPGTRLTVL.

This chain joins TRBV19 and TRBJ1-1; maybe TRBD1 (6 bases). Trimming shortened V by 3 bases and J by 1 base, and 12 bases separated the two germline ends. CDR1 and CDR2 (germline): LNHDA, SQIVND (reference sequence). CDR3 length equals 15 residues. As DNA, the CDR3 is TGTGCCAGTAGTATCACAGGGTCCGGGAACACTGAAGCTTTCTTT. Translated: CASSITGSGNTEAFF.

The chain joins TRBV11-3 to TRBJ1-3; possibly TRBD1 for D (5 bases). V was pared by 2 bases and J by 4 bases, with 12 bases between. Germline CDR1 is SGHNT and CDR2 is YENEEA. CDR3 length equals 15 residues. CDR3 sequence (DNA): TGTGCCAGCAGCTTATTCGGCCGGACAGGAAACACCATATATTTT. Translating gives CASSLFGRTGNTIYF.

The J gene is TRBJ2-5, the V gene TRBV27; 9 bases agree with TRBD2. CDR3 size: 14 residues. The J segment lost 5 bases and the V segment lost 7 bases, leaving 8 bases of the junction unmatched. CDR1 and CDR2 (germline): MNHEY, SMNVEV (reference sequence). CDR3 sequence: CASTVAGDWETQYF. The CDR3 region has the DNA TGTGCCAGCACGGTAGCGGGAGATTGGGAGACCCAGTACTTC.

V usage is TRBV12-2 and J usage is TRBJ2-7; the table assigns TRBD2, which was not confirmed against the DNA. TRBV12-2 constitutes a pseudogene. The CDR3 is 15 amino acids. In nucleotides, the CDR3 is TGTGCAAGTCGCTTATCTAGCGGGGGGACCTACGAGCAGTACTTC. Translating gives CASRLSSGGTYEQYF.